The 32 T cell receptor beta chains below were found in one sample sequenced in a study of beta chain features in type 1 diabetes. What was sequenced were expressed TCRB transcripts, since all of the isolated RNA had been reverse transcribed. Sequencing was performed with immunoSEQ multiplex PCR; in TCRdb, only in-frame clones are kept and a portion is missing. The sample carries around 99,000 clones, almost 40% recorded once. The sequencing sample was made of stem cell memory CD4+ T cells from blood. The source is a woman younger than 30 in good health.

The V gene is TRBV6-5, the J gene TRBJ2-7, with 8 positions matching TRBD2. This CDR3 has 16 amino acids. Germline CDR1 and CDR2: MNHEY and SVGAGI. The junction had 10 bases not matched to a gene; V was cut back by 2 bases and J by 4 bases. CDR3 sequence: CASSYGGSGILYEQYF. The DNA of the CDR3 is TGTGCCAGCAGTTACGGTGGTAGCGGGATACTTTACGAGCAGTACTTC.

A note on this clone: The sample holds other DNA sequences that translate to the same CDR3. This rearrangement joins TRBV7-9 to TRBJ1-1, with D hard to call. The CDR3 contains 14 residues. Germline CDR1 and CDR2: SEHNR and FQNEAQ (reference sequence). V lost 4 bases and J 1 base, leaving 10 bases between the germline ends. The CDR3 protein is CASSSWTGNTEAFF. The CDR3 bases are TGTGCCAGCAGCTCCTGGACTGGGAACACTGAAGCTTTCTTT.

J is TRBJ2-1 and V is TRBV5-6; 7 nucleotides line up with TRBD1. The trim removed 4 bases at V and 8 bases at J, leaving 12 bases unmatched. Germline CDR1 SGHDT, CDR2 YYEEEE. This CDR3 is built from 15 residues. The CDR3 spells CASSSRQGEGYEQFF. DNA of the CDR3: TGTGCCAGCAGCAGCCGACAGGGAGAGGGTTATGAGCAGTTCTTC.

This rearrangement joins TRBV6-6 to TRBJ1-5; D is unresolved. V gave up 7 bases and J gave up 7 bases, with 23 bases separating them. The CDR3 sequence is 16 residues long. The germline V gene encodes CDR1 MNHNY and CDR2 SVGAGI (reference sequence). The CDR3 sequence is CASTQAPGRGGQPQHF. Here the CDR3 DNA reads TGTGCCAGCACCCAAGCCCCGGGCCGAGGAGGACAGCCCCAGCATTTT.

This clone was detected only a few times. The rearrangement links TRBV19 to TRBJ2-1, with 10 nucleotides matching TRBD2. The junction had 12 bases not matched to a gene; V was cut back by 4 bases and J by 9 bases. This CDR3 region has 16 residues. Germline lookup yields CDR1 LNHDA and CDR2 SQIVND (reference sequence). The DNA of the CDR3 is TGTGCCAGTAGTAAGGGCGGTATGGGACTAGCGAGTGAGCAGTTCTTC. This gives the protein CASSKGGMGLASEQFF.

The gene calls are TRBV11-2 and TRBJ2-7; D possibly corresponds to TRBD1 (6 bases). Trimming cost V 4 bases and J 4 bases, with 14 bases left between them. Germline V gene sequence: CDR1 SGHAT, CDR2 FQNNGV. This CDR3 region has 14 residues. DNA of the CDR3: TGTGCCAGCAGCTCTGGTTACAGGGTTTACGAGCAGTACTTC. This sequence encodes CASSSGYRVYEQYF.

This clone was counted between two and nine times. The chain recombines TRBV7-2 with TRBJ2-5; D gene unclear. The CDR3 length is 13 residues. V was trimmed by 1 base and J by 5 bases, leaving 8 bases between them. Germline-derived CDR1 and CDR2 are SGHTA and FQGNSA. CDR3 protein: CASSLVGEETQYF. In DNA form, the CDR3 reads TGTGCCAGCAGCTTAGTGGGCGAGGAGACCCAGTACTTC.

This clone was observed a handful of times. A read error may account for a junction end that differs from germline. The chain carries TRBV7-9 and TRBJ2-7; weak D call: TRBD1 (6 bases). From germline, CDR1 is SEHNR and CDR2 FQNEAQ (reference sequence). This CDR3 comprises 12 residues. The CDR3 region is CASSLRDTGGDF. The DNA of the CDR3 is TGTGCCAGCAGCCTCCGGGACACCGGAGGCGACTTC. The whole variable domain, remainder taken from reference TRBV7-9 and TRBJ2-7, is DTGVSQNPRHKITKRGQNVTFRCDPISEHNRLYWYRQTLGQGPEFLTYFQNEAQLEKSRLLSDRFSAERPKGSFSTLEIQRTEQGDSAMYLCASSLRDTGGDFGPGTRLTVT.

The chain links TRBV6-5 to TRBJ2-2; a possible D gene is TRBD2 (5 bases). The V gene's germline CDR1 is MNHEY and CDR2 SVGAGI. The CDR3 loop spans 13 amino acids. The V end was cut by 3 bases, the J end by 6 bases, with 8 bases between. CDR3 bases: TGTGCCAGCAGTTATCGGGGTCCCGGGGAGCTGTTTTTT. Its translation is CASSYRGPGELFF.

Written as DNA, the CDR3 is TGCGCCAGCAGCTTACAAGCGGGAGGGCCCTCGTGGGAGCAGTACTTC. It yields the protein CASSLQAGGPSWEQYF. V usage is TRBV5-1 and J usage is TRBJ2-7; 10 bases align to TRBD2. V gave up 2 bases and J gave up 7 bases; unmatched junction bases: 12. Per the germline V gene, CDR1 is SGHRS and CDR2 is YFSETQ. The CDR3 consists of 16 residues. The whole variable domain, remainder taken from reference TRBV5-1 and TRBJ2-7, is KAGVTQTPRYLIKTRGQQVTLSCSPISGHRSVSWYQQTPGQGLQFLFEYFSETQRNKGNFPGRFSGRQFSNSRSEMNVSTLELGDSALYLCASSLQAGGPSWEQYFGPGTRLTVT.

This clone was seen a handful of times. The chain has TRBV7-9 and TRBJ2-7; no reliable D call. Germline values: CDR1 SEHNR, CDR2 FQNEAQ (reference sequence). The CDR3 consists of 12 residues. Trimming removed 3 bases at V and 1 base at J, with 4 bases between. The CDR3 DNA sequence: TGTGCCAGCAGCTTTAGTTCCTACGAGCAGTACTTC. Its protein is CASSFSSYEQYF.

On this clone itself: At the DNA level, this CDR3 is encoded by other sequences in the same sample as well. This chain joins TRBV7-9 and TRBJ2-2; no definite D call. From germline, CDR1 is SEHNR and CDR2 FQNEAQ (reference sequence). The V and J ends lost 1 base and 6 bases respectively, with 9 bases between them. This CDR3 region has 14 residues. CDR3 sequence: CASSLVELAGELFF. CDR3 bases: TGTGCCAGCAGCTTAGTCGAGTTGGCCGGGGAGCTGTTTTTT.

This clone has more than one count but fewer than ten. The chain uses TRBV27 and TRBJ2-6; 7 bases agree with TRBD1. Germline values: CDR1 MNHEY, CDR2 SMNVEV (reference sequence). CDR3 size: 17 residues. The V gene end was trimmed by 4 bases and the J gene end by 4 bases; junction bases not matched to a gene: 10. This CDR3 reads CASSSYRQGRGANVLTF. Here the CDR3 DNA reads TGTGCCAGCAGTTCGTACCGACAGGGTAGAGGGGCCAACGTCCTGACTTTC. Full variable domain (missing parts from reference TRBV27 and TRBJ2-6): EAQVTQNPRYLITVTGKKLTVTCSQNMNHEYMSWYRQDPGLGLRQIYYSMNVEVTDKGDVPEGYKVSRKEKRNFPLILESPSPNQTSLYFCASSSYRQGRGANVLTFGAGSRLTVL.

The rearrangement uses TRBV7-2 and TRBJ2-1; tentative D call: TRBD1 (6 bases). Between the trimmed V and J ends, which lost 0 bases and 6 bases, there was a span of 18 bases. CDR3 length equals 17 residues. Germline-derived CDR1 and CDR2 are SGHTA and FQGNSA. The CDR3 here is CASSLALRRGVLNEQFF. The CDR3 bases are TGTGCCAGCAGCTTAGCCTTGCGCAGGGGTGTGCTCAATGAGCAGTTCTTC.

V usage is TRBV7-8 and J usage is TRBJ1-1; 9 nucleotides agree with TRBD1. The CDR3 has 16 residues. V shed 5 bases, J shed 1 base, and the junction held 8 bases outside the gene matches. Germline lookup yields CDR1 SGHVS and CDR2 FQNEAQ. The CDR3 bases are TGTGCCAGCAGCCATAACAGGGGGCGGAAGAACACTGAAGCTTTCTTT. Translating gives CASSHNRGRKNTEAFF.

This clone was recorded a few times. This chain uses TRBV18 with TRBJ1-1; D is uncertain. The CDR3 is 12 residues long. Germline values: CDR1 KGHSH, CDR2 LQKENI. Trimming stripped 8 bases from V and 4 bases from J, with 11 bases between. CDR3 residues: CASRSAGTEAFF. CDR3 bases: TGTGCCAGCCGGTCCGCCGGCACTGAAGCTTTCTTT.

This clone was detected only a few times. This sequence joins TRBV7-2 and TRBJ2-7; no reliable D call. CDR1 is SGHTA and CDR2 is FQGNSA in the germline V gene. The V end was cut by 1 base, the J end by 5 bases, with 6 bases between. This CDR3 is built from 12 residues. In nucleotides, the CDR3 is TGTGCCAGCAGCTTAGTCCGGGACGAGCAGTACTTC. It specifies CASSLVRDEQYF.

This clone appeared a few times. The chain uses TRBV29-1 and TRBJ1-1; the D gene is possibly TRBD1 (5 bases). The germline V gene encodes CDR1 SQVTM and CDR2 ANQGSEA. The CDR3 runs to 15 residues. Trimming left V 4 bases short and J 5 bases short, with 20 bases between. The CDR3 sequence is CSVVGQLTVRTEAFF. CDR3 nucleotide sequence: TGCAGCGTTGTTGGGCAACTGACAGTGAGGACTGAAGCTTTCTTT.

The CDR3 DNA is TGTGCCAGCAGCTTAGCGCTTGCGGGTACCCAAAACATTCAGTACTTC. As protein: CASSLALAGTQNIQYF. The J gene is TRBJ2-4, the V gene TRBV7-2; a weak D match, TRBD2 (5 bases). Trimming took off 0 bases at V and 5 bases at J, with 14 bases between the two ends. Germline CDR1 and CDR2: SGHTA and FQGNSA. CDR3 length: 16 amino acids. Variable domain in full (rest from reference TRBV7-2 and TRBJ2-4): GAGVSQSPSNKVTEKGKDVELRCDPISGHTALYWYRQSLGQGLEFLIYFQGNSAPDKSGLPSDRFSAERTGGSVSTLTIQRTQQEDSAVYLCASSLALAGTQNIQYFGAGTRLSVL.

The chain employs TRBV18 and TRBJ2-3; 8 nucleotides line up with TRBD1. V dropped 3 bases and J dropped 1; count of bases not matched to a gene: 3. The CDR3 is 15 amino acids. CDR1 KGHSH and CDR2 LQKENI come from the germline V gene. The CDR3 DNA reads TGTGCCAGCTCACCTGCGGGACAGGGCACAGATACGCAGTATTTT. As protein: CASSPAGQGTDTQYF.

This chain connects TRBV7-9 to TRBJ1-2; D gene uncertain. CDR1 and CDR2 from the germline V gene are SEHNR and FQNEAQ (reference sequence). The CDR3 consists of 13 residues. V lost 6 bases, J lost 2 bases, and 10 bases lay in between. Here the CDR3 reads CASSLQSNYGYTF. In DNA, the CDR3 is TGTGCCAGCAGTTTACAGTCAAACTATGGCTACACCTTC.

This sequence joins TRBV7-9 and TRBJ2-1, with TRBD2 identical over 7 bases. V was pared by 5 bases and J by 0 bases, with 7 bases of the junction left unmatched. The V gene's germline CDR1 is SEHNR and CDR2 FQNEAQ (reference sequence). The CDR3 spans 16 residues. CDR3 sequence (DNA): TGTGCCAGCAGCCCGATAGCGGGCCGCTCCTACAATGAGCAGTTCTTC. Protein product: CASSPIAGRSYNEQFF.

The CDR3 region is CATSRAVYNEQFF. DNA of the CDR3: TGTGCCACCAGCAGGGCAGTTTACAATGAGCAGTTCTTC. J is TRBJ2-1 and V is TRBV15, with D uncertain. Germline-derived CDR1 and CDR2 are LNHNV and YYDKDF (reference sequence). V lost 3 bases, J lost 4 bases, and 7 bases lay in between. The CDR3 is 13 residues long.

J is TRBJ1-1 and V is TRBV20-1; the D is unclear. Trimming pared 6 bases from V and 11 bases from J, leaving 13 bases between. Germline V gene lookup returns CDR1 DFQATT and CDR2 SNEGSKA (reference sequence). This CDR3 contains 10 residues. The CDR3 coding sequence is TGCAGTGCGAGCGGGGAAACGGCTTTCTTT. It codes for CSASGETAFF.

The chain is built from TRBV7-9 and TRBJ2-7; D remains unclear. The CDR3 length is 14 residues. From germline, CDR1 is SEHNR and CDR2 FQNEAQ (reference sequence). V gave up 3 bases and J gave up 2 bases, with 11 bases separating them. The DNA for the CDR3 is TGTGCCAGCAGCTTGATATGGGCACCCTACGAGCAGTACTTC. It codes for CASSLIWAPYEQYF.

This clone appeared a few times. The identical CDR3 is also encoded by other nucleotide sequences in the sample. The chain employs TRBV20-1 and TRBJ1-1; D is undetermined. Germline V gene data show CDR1 as DFQATT and CDR2 as SNEGSKA (reference sequence). The CDR3 runs to 10 residues. With 1 base removed from V and 8 bases from J, the gap between germline ends came to 5 bases. The CDR3 coding sequence is TGCAGTGCTAGAGGGCCCGAAGCTTTCTTT. Its protein is CSARGPEAFF.

This clone was counted only a few times. The genes are TRBV23-1 and TRBJ2-1; 9 bases map to TRBD2. TRBV23-1 is treated as an ORF (open reading frame) with a function not yet certain. The CDR3 consists of 16 residues. V shed 4 bases, J shed 4 bases, and the junction held 8 bases outside the gene matches. The DNA of the CDR3 is TGCGCCAGCAGTCGGCGGGAGGGCCTGAGATACAATGAGCAGTTCTTC. It yields the protein CASSRREGLRYNEQFF.

The V and J genes are TRBV6-6 and TRBJ2-7; 7 bases fit TRBD1. V gave up 2 bases and J gave up 2 bases; unmatched junction bases: 3. The CDR3 has 14 amino acids. Per germline, CDR1 MNHNY and CDR2 SVGAGI (reference sequence). The CDR3 region is CASSYPGQAYEQYF. The DNA for the CDR3 is TGTGCCAGCAGTTACCCTGGACAGGCCTACGAGCAGTACTTC.

This clone has just a few counts. V is TRBV18 and J is TRBJ2-1, with a weak D call TRBD1 (5 bases). There are 15 residues in the CDR3. With 1 base removed from V and 1 base from J, the gap between germline ends came to 8 bases. Germline V gene sequence: CDR1 KGHSH, CDR2 LQKENI. The CDR3 region is CASSPLQVSYNEQFF. In DNA form, the CDR3 reads TGTGCCAGCTCACCACTACAGGTATCCTACAATGAGCAGTTCTTC.

On this clone: At one end, the junction sequence differs from germline, possibly due to a read error. This sequence joins TRBV18 and TRBJ2-7; the match to TRBD1 covers 7 bases. The CDR3 is 17 residues long. Germline V gene lookup returns CDR1 KGHSH and CDR2 LQKENI. As DNA, the CDR3 is TGTGCCAGCTCTCCACGAACCCCCGGGACAGCCGGATACGAGCAGTACTTC. It yields the protein CASSPRTPGTAGYEQYF.

The chain carries TRBV30 and TRBJ2-3; 8 bases are a match to TRBD2. From germline, CDR1 is GTSNPN and CDR2 SVGIG (reference sequence). The CDR3 has 16 amino acids. The junction had 7 bases not matched to a gene; V was cut back by 2 bases and J by 0 bases. CDR3 in amino acids: CAWSPWTSPSTDTQYF. The CDR3 bases are TGTGCCTGGAGTCCCTGGACTAGCCCTAGCACAGATACGCAGTATTTT.

This rearrangement joins TRBV19 to TRBJ2-7; 7 bases are a match to TRBD1. Per germline, CDR1 LNHDA and CDR2 SQIVND (reference sequence). The CDR3 length is 17 residues. V was pared by 3 bases and J by 2 bases, with 13 bases of the junction left unmatched. CDR3 protein: CASSISTGAGGTYEQYF. In nucleotides, the CDR3 is TGTGCCAGTAGTATCTCCACAGGGGCGGGTGGCACCTACGAGCAGTACTTC.